This entry is about one T cell receptor (beta chain). V was pared by 1 base and J by 4 bases, with 3 bases of the junction left unmatched. Germline CDR1 and CDR2: LGHNA and YSLEER. This CDR3 contains 16 residues. This specimen comes from a study of blood T cell repertoires in COVID-19. Repertoires were generated with immunoSEQ multiplex PCR, while TCRdb's copy carries only in-frame clones and drops some. The data hold 200,000 to 300,000 clones, with 83% observed a single time. The sample consisted of PBMCs or T cells enriched from blood (not recorded which). This chain uses TRBV4-3 with TRBJ2-3, with 12 bases aligning to TRBD1. The clonotype comes from a middle-aged woman who had been exposed to COVID-19. Here the CDR3 DNA reads TGCGCCAGCAGCCAAGCCGGGACAGGGGGCGCAGATACGCAGTATTTT. Residues: CASSQAGTGGADTQYF.